This is a list of T cell receptor beta chains from one sample in a study of tumor-infiltrating lymphocytes in localized non-small cell lung cancer. TCRdb's table, derived via immunoSEQ multiplex PCR, lists solely in-frame clones and lacks some. Here the sample spans approximately 9,000 clones, roughly 80% being singletons. Input material: lung tumor tissue. The receptors derive from a human donor with non-small cell lung cancer. CDR3s include the opening cysteine and the closing phenylalanine or tryptophan. The D gene is left open where the match is weak. Size values are once, few and many counts, or a class for expanded clones, and some rows have none.

D gene: TRBD2
clone size: NA
V gene: TRBV5-1
J gene: TRBJ2-1
CDR3 protein: CASSFSGSSTNEQFF
CDR3 DNA: TGCGCCAGCAGCTTTAGCGGGAGTTCGACCAATGAGCAGTTCTTC

D gene: NA
clone size: NA
V gene: TRBV27
J gene: TRBJ1-1
CDR3 protein: CASSSRTEGNTEAFF
CDR3 DNA: TGTGCCAGCAGTTCCAGGACAGAAGGCAACACTGAAGCTTTCTTT

D gene: NA
clone size: NA
V gene: TRBV19
J gene: TRBJ1-1
CDR3 protein: CASSMVPTITEAFF
CDR3 DNA: TGTGCCAGTAGTATGGTTCCCACAATCACTGAAGCTTTCTTT

D gene: TRBD2
clone size: NA
V gene: TRBV7-9
J gene: TRBJ2-7
CDR3 protein: CASAGAYEQYF
CDR3 DNA: TGTGCCAGCGCGGGGGCCTACGAGCAGTACTTC

D gene: TRBD1
clone size: once
V gene: TRBV19
J gene: TRBJ2-5
CDR3 protein: CASSTPGTEQETQYF
CDR3 DNA: TGTGCCAGTAGTACCCCCGGGACAGAACAAGAGACCCAGTACTTC

D gene: TRBD2
clone size: NA
V gene: TRBV30
J gene: TRBJ2-2
CDR3 protein: CAWTTGLVEAGELFF
CDR3 DNA: TGTGCCTGGACCACCGGACTAGTTGAGGCCGGGGAGCTGTTTTTT

D gene: NA
clone size: NA
V gene: TRBV30
J gene: TRBJ1-5
CDR3 protein: CAWSVRGRLNQPQHF
CDR3 DNA: TGTGCCTGGAGTGTACGAGGGAGGCTCAATCAGCCCCAGCATTTT

D gene: NA
clone size: NA
V gene: TRBV5-4
J gene: TRBJ2-2
CDR3 protein: CASSPPGHSNTGELFF
CDR3 DNA: TGTGCCAGCAGCCCCCCGGGACACTCGAACACCGGGGAGCTGTTTTTT

D gene: TRBD1
clone size: NA
V gene: TRBV7-8
J gene: TRBJ1-4
CDR3 protein: CASSPFGQGMWKLFF
CDR3 DNA: TGTGCCAGCAGCCCCTTTGGACAGGGAATGTGGAAACTGTTTTTT

D gene: NA
clone size: NA
V gene: TRBV5-8
J gene: TRBJ2-7
CDR3 protein: CASSGLGGVREQYF
CDR3 DNA: TGTGCCAGCAGCGGTCTCGGGGGAGTTCGGGAGCAGTACTTC

D gene: NA
clone size: NA
V gene: TRBV15
J gene: TRBJ1-2
CDR3 protein: CATSRGWGGAYGYTF
CDR3 DNA: TGTGCCACCAGCAGAGGATGGGGGGGTGCCTATGGCTACACCTTC

D gene: TRBD1
clone size: NA
V gene: TRBV4-1
J gene: TRBJ1-5
CDR3 protein: CASSQDRDSNIVNQPQHF
CDR3 DNA: TGCGCCAGCAGCCAAGATAGGGACAGCAATATTGTTAATCAGCCCCAGCATTTT

D gene: NA
clone size: NA
V gene: TRBV4-3
J gene: TRBJ2-7
CDR3 protein: CASSQDRQSYEQYF
CDR3 DNA: TGCGCCAGCAGCCAAGATCGCCAGAGCTACGAGCAGTACTTC

D gene: NA
clone size: NA
V gene: TRBV19
J gene: TRBJ1-2
CDR3 protein: CASTLKSQANYGYTF
CDR3 DNA: TGTGCCAGTACTCTGAAGTCTCAAGCTAACTATGGCTACACCTTC